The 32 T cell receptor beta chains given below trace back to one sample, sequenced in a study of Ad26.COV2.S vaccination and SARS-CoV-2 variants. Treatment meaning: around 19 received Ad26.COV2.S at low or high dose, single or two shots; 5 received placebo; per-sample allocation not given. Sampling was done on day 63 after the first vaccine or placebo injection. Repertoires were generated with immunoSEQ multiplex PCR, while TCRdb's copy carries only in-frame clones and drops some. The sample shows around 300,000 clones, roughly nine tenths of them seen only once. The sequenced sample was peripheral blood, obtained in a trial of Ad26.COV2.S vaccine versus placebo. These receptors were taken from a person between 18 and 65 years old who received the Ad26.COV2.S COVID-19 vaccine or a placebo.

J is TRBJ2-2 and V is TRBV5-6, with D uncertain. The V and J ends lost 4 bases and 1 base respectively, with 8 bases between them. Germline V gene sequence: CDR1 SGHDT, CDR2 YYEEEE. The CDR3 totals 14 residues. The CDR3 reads CASSQTRNTGELFF. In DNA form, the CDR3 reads TGTGCCAGCAGCCAAACCAGGAACACCGGGGAGCTGTTTTTT. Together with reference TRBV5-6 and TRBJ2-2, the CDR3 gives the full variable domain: DAGVTQSPTHLIKTRGQQVTLRCSPKSGHDTVSWYQQALGQGPQFIFQYYEEEERQRGNFPDRFSGHQFPNYSSELNVNALLLGDSALYLCASSQTRNTGELFFGEGSRLTVL.

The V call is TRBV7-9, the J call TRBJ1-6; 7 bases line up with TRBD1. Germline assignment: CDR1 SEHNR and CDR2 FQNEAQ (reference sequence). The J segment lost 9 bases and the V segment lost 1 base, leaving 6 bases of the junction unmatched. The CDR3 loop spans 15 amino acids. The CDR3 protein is CASSLGGQGGSPLHF. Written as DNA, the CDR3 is TGTGCCAGCAGCTTAGGAGGGCAGGGGGGTTCACCCCTCCACTTT.

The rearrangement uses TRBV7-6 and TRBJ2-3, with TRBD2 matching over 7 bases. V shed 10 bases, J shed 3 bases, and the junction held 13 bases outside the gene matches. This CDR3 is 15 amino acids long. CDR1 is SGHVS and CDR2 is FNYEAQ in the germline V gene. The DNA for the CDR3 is TGTGCCACCAGTCTTGAATGGGGGGGGACAGATACGCAGTATTTT. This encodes CATSLEWGGTDTQYF.

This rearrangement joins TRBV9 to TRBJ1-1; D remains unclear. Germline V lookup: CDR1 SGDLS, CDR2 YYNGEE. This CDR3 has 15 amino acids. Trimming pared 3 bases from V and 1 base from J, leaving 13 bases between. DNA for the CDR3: TGTGCCAGCAGCGGAACAGACTTTGAGAACACTGAAGCTTTCTTT. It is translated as CASSGTDFENTEAFF.

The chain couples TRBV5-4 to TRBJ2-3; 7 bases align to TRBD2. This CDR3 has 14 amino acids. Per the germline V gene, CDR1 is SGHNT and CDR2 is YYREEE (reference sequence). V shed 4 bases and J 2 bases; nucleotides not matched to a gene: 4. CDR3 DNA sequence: TGTGCCAGCAGCGGCGGGACTACCACAGATACGCAGTATTTT. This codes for CASSGGTTTDTQYF. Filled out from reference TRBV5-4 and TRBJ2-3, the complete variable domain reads ETGVTQSPTHLIKTRGQQVTLRCSSQSGHNTVSWYQQALGQGPQFIFQYYREEENGRGNFPPRFSGLQFPNYSSELNVNALELDDSALYLCASSGGTTTDTQYFGPGTRLTVL.

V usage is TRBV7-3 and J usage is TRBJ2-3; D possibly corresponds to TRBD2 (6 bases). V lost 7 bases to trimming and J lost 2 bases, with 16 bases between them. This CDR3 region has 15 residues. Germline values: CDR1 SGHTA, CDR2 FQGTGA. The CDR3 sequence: CASTWTISPTDTQYF. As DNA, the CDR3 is TGTGCCAGCACCTGGACTATCTCACCCACAGATACGCAGTATTTT.

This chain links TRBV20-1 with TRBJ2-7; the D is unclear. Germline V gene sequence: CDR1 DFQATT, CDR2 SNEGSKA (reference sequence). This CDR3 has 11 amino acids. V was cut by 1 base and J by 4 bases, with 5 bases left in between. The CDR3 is CSARATYEQYF. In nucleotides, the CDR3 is TGCAGTGCTAGAGCGACTTACGAGCAGTACTTC.

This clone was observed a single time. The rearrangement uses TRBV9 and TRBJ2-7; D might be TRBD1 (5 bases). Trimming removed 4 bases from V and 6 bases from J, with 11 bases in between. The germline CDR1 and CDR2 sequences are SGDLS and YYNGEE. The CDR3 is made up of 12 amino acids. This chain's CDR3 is CASSPTGSEQYF. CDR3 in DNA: TGTGCCAGCAGCCCTACAGGTTCCGAGCAGTACTTC.

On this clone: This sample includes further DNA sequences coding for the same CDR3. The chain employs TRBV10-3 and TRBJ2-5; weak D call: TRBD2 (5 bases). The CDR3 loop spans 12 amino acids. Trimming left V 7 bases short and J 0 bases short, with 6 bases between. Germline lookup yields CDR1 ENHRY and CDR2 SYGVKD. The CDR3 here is CAIMGDQETQYF. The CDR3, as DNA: TGTGCCATCATGGGAGACCAAGAGACCCAGTACTTC.

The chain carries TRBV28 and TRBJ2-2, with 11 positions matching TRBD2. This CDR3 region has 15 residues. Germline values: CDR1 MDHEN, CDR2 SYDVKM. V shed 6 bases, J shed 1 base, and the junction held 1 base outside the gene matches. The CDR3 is CASRTSGVNTGELFF. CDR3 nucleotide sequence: TGTGCCAGCAGGACTAGCGGGGTGAACACCGGGGAGCTGTTTTTT.

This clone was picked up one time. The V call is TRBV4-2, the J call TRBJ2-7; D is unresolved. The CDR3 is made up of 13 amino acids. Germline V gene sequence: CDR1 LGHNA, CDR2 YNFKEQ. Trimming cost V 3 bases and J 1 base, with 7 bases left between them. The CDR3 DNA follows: TGTGCCAGCAGCCAGGGCGATTCCTACGAGCAGTACTTC. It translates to CASSQGDSYEQYF.

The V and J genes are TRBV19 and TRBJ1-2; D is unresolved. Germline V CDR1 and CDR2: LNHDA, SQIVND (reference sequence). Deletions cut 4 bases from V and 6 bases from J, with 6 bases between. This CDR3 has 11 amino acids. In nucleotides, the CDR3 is TGTGCCAGTAGTAGGGAGGATGGCTACACCTTC. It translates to CASSREDGYTF.

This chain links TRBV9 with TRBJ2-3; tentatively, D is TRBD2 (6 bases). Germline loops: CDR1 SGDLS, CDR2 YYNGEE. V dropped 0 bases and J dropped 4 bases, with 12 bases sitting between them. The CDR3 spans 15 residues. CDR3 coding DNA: TGTGCCAGCAGCGTAGCGGGAGTTCGGGCAGATACGCAGTATTTT. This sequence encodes CASSVAGVRADTQYF.

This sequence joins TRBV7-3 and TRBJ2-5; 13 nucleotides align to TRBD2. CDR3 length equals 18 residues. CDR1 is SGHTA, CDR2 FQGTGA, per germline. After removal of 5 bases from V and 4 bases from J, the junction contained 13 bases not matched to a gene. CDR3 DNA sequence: TGTGCCAGCAGCCTTGGGACTAGCGGGATAGGGGGTGGAGAGACCCAGTACTTC. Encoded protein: CASSLGTSGIGGGETQYF.

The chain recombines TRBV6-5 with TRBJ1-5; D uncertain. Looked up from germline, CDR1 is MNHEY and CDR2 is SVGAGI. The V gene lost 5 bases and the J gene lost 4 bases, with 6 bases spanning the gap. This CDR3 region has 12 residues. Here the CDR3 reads CASSNGNQPQHF. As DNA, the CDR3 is TGTGCCAGCAGTAATGGGAATCAGCCCCAGCATTTT.

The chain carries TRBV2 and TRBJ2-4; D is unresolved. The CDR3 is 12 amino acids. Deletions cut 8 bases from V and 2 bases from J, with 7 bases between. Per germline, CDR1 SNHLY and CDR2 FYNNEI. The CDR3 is CASFLSKNIQYF. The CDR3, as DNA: TGTGCCAGCTTTCTATCCAAAAACATTCAGTACTTC.

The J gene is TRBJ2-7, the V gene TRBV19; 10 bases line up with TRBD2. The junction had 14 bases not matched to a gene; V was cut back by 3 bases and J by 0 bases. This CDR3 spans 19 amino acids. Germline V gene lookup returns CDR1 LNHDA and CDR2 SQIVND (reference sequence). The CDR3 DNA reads TGTGCCAGTAGTATCCCCGGGACTAGCGAGAACCAATACTCCTACGAGCAGTACTTC. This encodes CASSIPGTSENQYSYEQYF.

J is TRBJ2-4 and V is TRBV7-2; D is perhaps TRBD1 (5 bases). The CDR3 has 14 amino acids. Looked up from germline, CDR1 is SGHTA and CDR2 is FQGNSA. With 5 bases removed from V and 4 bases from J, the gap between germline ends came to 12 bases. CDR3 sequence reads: CASSETGRKNIQYF. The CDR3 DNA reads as TGTGCCAGCAGCGAAACAGGACGAAAAAACATTCAGTACTTC.

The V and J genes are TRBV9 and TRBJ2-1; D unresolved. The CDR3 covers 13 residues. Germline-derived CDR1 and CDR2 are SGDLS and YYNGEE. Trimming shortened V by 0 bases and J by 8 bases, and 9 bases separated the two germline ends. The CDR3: CASSVGPADEQFF. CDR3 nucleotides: TGTGCCAGCAGCGTAGGACCCGCGGATGAGCAGTTCTTC.

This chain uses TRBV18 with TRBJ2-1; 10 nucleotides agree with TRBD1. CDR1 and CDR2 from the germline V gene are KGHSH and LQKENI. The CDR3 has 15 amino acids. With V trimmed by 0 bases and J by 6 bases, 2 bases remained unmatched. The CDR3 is CASSPPGQGINEQFF. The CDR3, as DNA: TGTGCCAGCTCACCACCGGGACAGGGGATCAATGAGCAGTTCTTC.

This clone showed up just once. CDR3 nucleotides: TGTGCCAGCAGCTTAGAAAGGAATAGAGGTACCACTGAAGCTTTCTTT. This sequence encodes CASSLERNRGTTEAFF. V is TRBV7-2 and J is TRBJ1-1; D gene unclear. Germline V CDR1 and CDR2: SGHTA, FQGNSA. The V and J ends lost 1 base and 4 bases respectively, with 16 bases between them. The CDR3 consists of 16 residues.

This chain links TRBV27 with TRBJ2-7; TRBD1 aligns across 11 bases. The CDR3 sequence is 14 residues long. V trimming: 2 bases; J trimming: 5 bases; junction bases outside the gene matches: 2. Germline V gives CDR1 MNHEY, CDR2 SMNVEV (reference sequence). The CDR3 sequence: CASSLTDRGHEQYF. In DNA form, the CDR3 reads TGTGCCAGCAGTTTAACGGACAGGGGGCACGAGCAGTACTTC.

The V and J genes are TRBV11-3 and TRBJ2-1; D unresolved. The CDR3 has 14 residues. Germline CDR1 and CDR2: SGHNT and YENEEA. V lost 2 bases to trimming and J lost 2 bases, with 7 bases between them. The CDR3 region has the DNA TGTGCCAGCAGCTTATCCCAAACCTACAATGAGCAGTTCTTC. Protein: CASSLSQTYNEQFF.

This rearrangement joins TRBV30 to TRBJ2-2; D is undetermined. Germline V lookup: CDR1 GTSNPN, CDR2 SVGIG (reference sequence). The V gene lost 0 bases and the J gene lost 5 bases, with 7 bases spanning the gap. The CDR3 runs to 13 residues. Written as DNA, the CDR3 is TGTGCCTGGAGTGTCTTGGGGACCGGGGAGCTGTTTTTT. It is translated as CAWSVLGTGELFF.

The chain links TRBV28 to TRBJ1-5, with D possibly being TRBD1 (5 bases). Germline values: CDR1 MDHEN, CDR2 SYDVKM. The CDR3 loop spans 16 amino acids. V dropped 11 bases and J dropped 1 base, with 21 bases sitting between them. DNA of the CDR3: TGTGCCTCTCTCGAGGCGGGGGGTTCGAGCAATCAGCCCCAGCATTTT. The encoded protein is CASLEAGGSSNQPQHF.

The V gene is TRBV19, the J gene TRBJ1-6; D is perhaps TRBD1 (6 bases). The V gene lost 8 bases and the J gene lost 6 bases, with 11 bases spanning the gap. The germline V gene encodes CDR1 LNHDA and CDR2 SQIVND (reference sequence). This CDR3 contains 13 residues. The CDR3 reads CASQVGGNSPLHF. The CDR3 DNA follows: TGTGCCAGTCAGGTAGGGGGTAATTCACCCCTCCACTTT.

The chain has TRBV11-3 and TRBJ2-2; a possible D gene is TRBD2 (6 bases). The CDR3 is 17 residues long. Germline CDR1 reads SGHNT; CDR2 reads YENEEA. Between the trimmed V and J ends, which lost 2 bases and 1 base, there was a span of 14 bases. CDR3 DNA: TGTGCCAGCAGCTTATCGGTTGCGGGGAGGAACACCGGGGAGCTGTTTTTT. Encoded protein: CASSLSVAGRNTGELFF.

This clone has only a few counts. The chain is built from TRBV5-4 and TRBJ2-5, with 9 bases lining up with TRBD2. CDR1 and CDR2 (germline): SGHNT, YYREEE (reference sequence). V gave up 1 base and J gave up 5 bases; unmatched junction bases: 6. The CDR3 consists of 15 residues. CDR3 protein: CASSLSAGGRETQYF. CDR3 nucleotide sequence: TGTGCCAGCAGCTTGTCCGCGGGGGGGCGTGAGACCCAGTACTTC.

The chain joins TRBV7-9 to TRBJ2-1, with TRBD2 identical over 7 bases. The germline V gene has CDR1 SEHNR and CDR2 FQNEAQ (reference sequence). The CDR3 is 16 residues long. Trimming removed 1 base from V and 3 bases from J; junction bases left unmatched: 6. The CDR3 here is CASSLVNGGNYNEQFF. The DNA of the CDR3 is TGTGCCAGCAGCTTAGTTAACGGGGGGAACTACAATGAGCAGTTCTTC.

The CDR3 DNA follows: TGTGCCAGCAGCTCCGGGACAGGGGACGGGGCCAACGTCCTGACTTTC. Its translation is CASSSGTGDGANVLTF. The rearrangement uses TRBV11-3 and TRBJ2-6, with 10 bases lining up with TRBD1. Looked up from germline, CDR1 is SGHNT and CDR2 is YENEEA. With 4 bases clipped from V and 4 bases from J, the junction kept 4 bases outside the gene matches. The CDR3 runs 16 residues.

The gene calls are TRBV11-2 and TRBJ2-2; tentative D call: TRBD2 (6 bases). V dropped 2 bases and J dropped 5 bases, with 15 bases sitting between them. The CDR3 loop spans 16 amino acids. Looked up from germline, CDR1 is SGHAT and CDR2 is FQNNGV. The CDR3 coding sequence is TGTGCCAGCAGCTTAAACTCCGGGAGACGGACCGGGGAGCTGTTTTTT. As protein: CASSLNSGRRTGELFF.

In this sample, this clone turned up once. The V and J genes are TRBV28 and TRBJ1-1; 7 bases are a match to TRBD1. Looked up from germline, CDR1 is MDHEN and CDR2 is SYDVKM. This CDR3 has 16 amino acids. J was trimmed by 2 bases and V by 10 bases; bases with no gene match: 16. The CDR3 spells CATRGTALGPNTEAFF. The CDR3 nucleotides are TGTGCCACCAGAGGGACAGCCTTAGGGCCTAACACTGAAGCTTTCTTT.